This TCR beta chain was retrieved from a study of cytomegalovirus exposure and HLA in healthy donors. Whole-study results and caveats: In vitro data verified a few CMV-associated chains as specific for CMV antigens.

PCR employed 60 Vbeta and 13 Jbeta primers. TCRdb keeps only in-frame clones here, not all; method: immunoSEQ multiplex PCR. Of tens of thousands of clones in the sample, 70% to 80% were seen once. V lost 2 bases to trimming and J lost 7 bases, with 17 bases between them. CDR1 is GTSNPN and CDR2 is SVGIG in the germline V gene (reference sequence). CDR3 length: 14 residues. This clone has a handful of counts. Its antigen is unidentified. This rearrangement joins TRBV30 to TRBJ2-5; D possibly corresponds to TRBD2 (6 bases). The TCR comes from a woman aged 45-65 years in good health and CMV-seropositive. Sample: PBMCs. In nucleotides, the CDR3 is TGTGCCTGGAGTAGGCAAGCTAGCGTCGGGACCCAGTACTTC. Its protein product is CAWSRQASVGTQYF.